This TCR beta chain was profiled in a study of blood T cells in healthy people across ages. Study-level results: What prevented conclusive comparison of naive and antigen-experienced cells was that PBMCs were unsorted. Diversity was higher, and naive CD4+ cells more numerous, in long-lived donors than in aged donors.

Primed by a sample-barcoded 5' primer and a J-beta primer mix, a second PCR proceeded for 7 to 11 cycles. Each CDR3 protein gets one entry after TCRdb re-called the 5' RACE reads with MiXCR. The table lists about 600,000 distinct CDR3 sequences, around half of them singletons, with about 22% in the top ten. This clonotype was observed a handful of times. As yet, its antigen is unknown. Specimen: blood. The receptor's source is a man at least 80 years old in good health.

In DNA form, the CDR3 reads TGTGCCAGCAGCTTATATAGCGGGCTAAAAAATGAGCAGTTCTTC. Residues: CASSLYSGLKNEQFF. The genes are TRBV7-9 and TRBJ2-1; 7 bases match TRBD2. Germline values: CDR1 SEHNR, CDR2 FQNEAQ (reference sequence). CDR3 length equals 15 residues. Losses at the gene ends were 2 bases for V and 7 bases for J; bases not matched to a gene: 8.